The 10 T cell receptor beta chains listed next were all sequenced from one sample in a study of blood T cells in healthy people across ages. Primers used in a second PCR of roughly 6 to 12 cycles were a sample-barcoded 5' primer and a J-beta primer mix. One entry per CDR3 protein, called by TCRdb with MiXCR from the 5' RACE reads. The profile shows approximately 760,000 distinct CDR3 sequences, more than 20% of them singletons. These records were also assigned to another study, of T cells of mothers and their children.

Source material: blood. Receptor source: a boy aged 5 to 17 in good health.

CDR3 sequence: CASSRPVDKSFTDTQYF. CDR3 sequence (DNA): TGTGCCAGCAGCCGCCCCGTGGACAAATCCTTCACAGATACGCAGTATTTT. J is TRBJ2-3 and V is TRBV3-1; D is perhaps TRBD1 (5 bases). Trimming pared 4 bases from V and 2 bases from J, leaving 19 bases between. Germline CDR1 is LGHDT and CDR2 is YNNKEL (reference sequence). The CDR3 loop spans 17 amino acids.

V is TRBV6-2 or TRBV6-3 and J is TRBJ2-5, with 10 bases fitting TRBD2. Trimming cost V 5 bases and J 5 bases; bases outside gene matches: 14. Per germline, CDR1 MNHEY and CDR2 SVGEGT. This CDR3 has 17 amino acids. CDR3 bases: TGTGCCAGCAGTCTACTAGCGGGGCGCCGAAGGGAGGAGACCCAGTACTTC. Its translation: CASSLLAGRRREETQYF.

This clonotype has more than one count but fewer than ten. The V and J genes are TRBV7-3 and TRBJ2-6; 8 bases are a match to TRBD1. After removal of 3 bases from V and 2 bases from J, the junction contained 9 bases not matched to a gene. Germline values: CDR1 SGHTA, CDR2 FQGTGA. CDR3 length: 18 amino acids. CDR3 loop: CASSFDPPGGPGANVLTF. CDR3 DNA sequence: TGTGCCAGCAGCTTTGATCCCCCAGGGGGCCCTGGGGCCAACGTCCTGACTTTC.

Only a few counts were recorded for this clonotype. The chain joins TRBV7-2 to TRBJ1-2; D might be TRBD1 (5 bases). This CDR3 has 14 residues. CDR1 and CDR2 (germline): SGHTA, FQGNSA. The V end was cut by 0 bases, the J end by 5 bases, with 10 bases between. CDR3 residues: CASSLATEEYGYTF. In nucleotides, the CDR3 is TGTGCCAGCAGCTTAGCGACAGAGGAATATGGCTACACCTTC.

This chain joins TRBV11-2 and TRBJ1-2; 8 bases fit TRBD1. CDR3 size: 16 residues. The ends lost 1 base at V and 0 bases at J; junction bases unmatched: 4. The germline V gene has CDR1 SGHAT and CDR2 FQNNGV. CDR3 sequence reads: CASSLVAGGSNYGYTF. DNA of the CDR3: TGTGCCAGCAGCTTAGTAGCAGGGGGCTCTAACTATGGCTACACCTTC.

V is TRBV29-1 and J is TRBJ2-1, with 9 bases aligning to TRBD1. This CDR3 has 15 amino acids. Unmatched junction bases numbered 13, after V lost 6 bases and J lost 7 bases. Germline lookup yields CDR1 SQVTM and CDR2 ANQGSEA. CDR3 protein: CSVGNRDRAVNEQFF. CDR3 coding DNA: TGCAGCGTGGGAAACCGGGACAGGGCGGTAAATGAGCAGTTCTTC.

The sample holds a few counts of this clonotype. Here the CDR3 DNA reads TGCAGTGCTAGACTCCGGGACAGGGCCCGCTCCTACAATGAGCAGTTCTTC. Its translation is CSARLRDRARSYNEQFF. The chain joins TRBV20-1 to TRBJ2-1; 9 nucleotides line up with TRBD1. The V segment lost 2 bases and the J segment 0 bases; nucleotides outside the gene matches: 8. The CDR3 spans 17 residues. Germline CDR1 is DFQATT and CDR2 is SNEGSKA (reference sequence).

The rearrangement joins TRBV28 to TRBJ1-2; no clear D. Trimming left V 3 bases short and J 4 bases short, with 12 bases between. Germline CDR1 MDHEN, CDR2 SYDVKM. The CDR3 is 14 residues long. Here the CDR3 reads CASSFRLKGYGYTF. The CDR3 region has the DNA TGTGCCAGCAGTTTTAGGTTGAAGGGCTATGGCTACACCTTC.

The rearrangement joins TRBV6-6 to TRBJ2-5, with TRBD1 matching over 9 bases. Germline V CDR1 and CDR2: MNHNY, SVGAGI (reference sequence). J was trimmed by 4 bases and V by 4 bases; bases with no gene match: 4. The CDR3 covers 14 residues. The CDR3 protein is CASSSGQGIETQYF. As DNA, the CDR3 is TGTGCCAGCAGTTCCGGACAGGGGATAGAGACCCAGTACTTC.

This clonotype was counted a few times. The rearrangement joins TRBV3-1 to TRBJ2-7; the D gene is possibly TRBD1 (6 bases). V was clipped by 2 bases and J by 0 bases, with 11 bases between them. The CDR3 is made up of 15 amino acids. The germline gives CDR1 LGHDT, CDR2 YNNKEL (reference sequence). The CDR3: CASSQYRTDSYEQYF. The CDR3, as DNA: TGTGCCAGCAGCCAATATCGGACAGACTCCTACGAGCAGTACTTC.